This TCR beta chain emerged from a study of shared clonotypes between healthy human individuals (dated by TCRdb to 2019 to 2021). Describing the broader study: Three men and a couple of women, aged 18 to 49 years, made up the cohort. Different laboratories and diverse techniques were used to prepare libraries and sequence TCR repertoires, to increase sequencing depth and limit assay-specific biases. To estimate repertoire size and how much clonotype sharing occurs between individuals, the study deeply sequenced the blood TCR repertoires of 4 to 6 healthy adults. For each donor, CD4 naive and CD4 memory were each run on three plates, CD8 naive on two plates, and CD8 memory on one plate. Each donor's leukapheresis produced roughly between roughly 0.85 and 10 billion PBMCs. Overall study results and their limits: Rarefaction of sorted-subset datasets indicated incomplete sequencing despite the large sequencing depth. Sampling was restricted to blood, and TCR repertoires in tissue are likely to differ from TCR repertoires in blood. Compared with non-shared clonotypes, the clonotypes found in all four sorted-subset donors had higher generation probabilities. When several donors were compared, the shared fraction of clonotypes was approximately 5% for naive CD4, roughly 3.3% for naive CD8, 2.3% for memory CD4, and around 0.4% for memory CD8. Pairwise subsampling led to the expectation that sequencing depth would affect the degree of clonotype sharing among donors. The small number of donors limited the genetic and exposure-history diversity represented. Naive subsets generally had larger estimated clonotype richness than memory subsets did.

CD8 naive samples were obtained by positive selection for CCR7 among CD45RO-negative cells, yielding a CD45RA+CCR7+ population from which TemRA cells were excluded. The donors were healthy, HIV-negative adults with no recently reported acute infections or vaccinations. Only Caucasian adults living in Nashville, Tennessee, USA were represented among the donors. Blood was collected by leukapheresis, and PBMCs were isolated by Ficoll-Histopaque density gradient centrifugation and then cryopreserved in liquid nitrogen vapor phase. Purity and quantity of every magnetically sorted T cell population were checked by analytical flow cytometry. Genomic DNA was isolated from each sorted fraction and quantified by UV absorbance on a Nanodrop 2000c. From a lookup of the germline V gene, CDR1 and CDR2 are SGHVS and FQNEAQ. The CDR3 covers 20 residues, taking in both the cysteine and the phenylalanine. Left in the record is the CDR3 DNA by itself, 60 bases read in frame from the first base. V is pared back by 2 bases and J by 2 bases, with 25 bases lying between the germline termini.

TCR CDR3 regions were amplified from genomic DNA by multiplex PCR using the deep immunoSEQ assay. For each cell subset, the extracted genomic DNA was distributed evenly across all wells of several immunoSEQ 96-well plates, and each plate served as one replicate. For sorted subsets, approximately 200 ng of genomic DNA, equivalent to about 30,000 T cell genomes, went into each replicate PCR. Purified libraries were quantified with a Qubit 3.0 fluorometer, sized on a Bioanalyzer 2100, and re-quantified with the KAPA Library Quantification kit. Every immunoSEQ 96-well plate was sequenced on a dedicated single-read 150-cycle Illumina NextSeq 550 flow cell. In the original analysis: Because the immunoSEQ output held only junctional sequences and lacked quality scores, the filtering could not match the filtering applied to full-length reads. To assign V/J genes and CDR3, sequences were annotated using PyIR, a Python wrapper for IgBLAST v1.9, with IMGT germline references. Reads with weak V/J assignments (E-value above 1e-6), missing CDR3, stop codons, out-of-frame junctions, or ambiguous translated residues were removed. A V3J clonotype was defined by an identical inferred V gene, J gene, and CDR3 amino acid sequence. Percentage overlap between repertoires was computed as shared unique clonotypes divided by the size of the smaller repertoire. RTK rarefaction, the Chao1 estimator, and Recon v2.1 estimates of unobserved clonotypes were used to assess repertoire richness. For all TCRbeta clonotypes obtained by the gDNA method from a few donors, generation probabilities were computed with OLGA. TCRdb took over this immuneACCESS table, retaining in-frame rearrangements with V and J assigned. Such tables are incomplete; in checked studies, under half of the missing clones stem from an unresolved V gene, and the remainder is unexplained. Clone size and the V and J calls come from that table; the DNA yielded D and trimming. The sample includes around 2,000,000 clones, with just over 90% observed a single time. The top ten clones comprise 1.5% to 2% of the sample.

Concerning this clone itself: The target of this receptor is not known. Base qualities were left out, and no much larger clone turns up one base away.

The TCR was taken from a man younger than 35 in good health. Some clones in this sample may be carry-over from other donors' samples. The receptor chain draws on TRBV7-8 and TRBJ1-5; matching of 6 bases hints at TRBD1 as the D gene. Material: naive CD8+ T cells from PBMCs. The sample's cell subset or site label, decoded: CD45RA+CCR7+. The DNA sequence reads TGTGCCAGCAGCTTACGAGGGGGGCCAGGCTACGGTTTTGGCAATCAGCCCCAGCATTTT. Translated, it gives CASSLRGGPGYGFGNQPQHF.